This note documents a single TCR beta chain sequence. This sample was included in a study of blood T cell repertoires in COVID-19. V was clipped by 5 bases and J by 2 bases; unmatched bases: 11. This CDR3 contains 16 residues. In germline, CDR1 is SEHNR, CDR2 FQNEAQ (reference sequence). Profiled with immunoSEQ multiplex PCR; TCRdb holds only in-frame clones, not every one. The repertoire holds a few hundred thousand clones, with 89% as singletons. The genes are TRBV7-9 and TRBJ2-7; 8 bases are shared with TRBD1. The material sequenced was peripheral blood. The receptor's source is a man in his forties with acute or convalescent COVID-19. The CDR3 DNA follows: TGTGCCAGCAGCCCCAGGGCCAGGGGGCTTACCTACGAGCAGTACTTC. It specifies CASSPRARGLTYEQYF.